Presented here are 2 T cell receptor beta chains from one specimen sequenced in a study of Ad26.COV2.S vaccination and SARS-CoV-2 variants. Documented treatment: some 19 received Ad26.COV2.S at low or high dose, single or two shots; about 5 received placebo; per-sample allocation not given. It was on day 63 after the first vaccine or placebo injection that samples were taken. Measured with immunoSEQ multiplex PCR; TCRdb has only the in-frame clones, and not every one. The profile covers more than 300,000 clones, with 75% to 90% appearing a single time and roughly 5% taken by the ten largest. The sample here was peripheral blood, taken in a trial of Ad26.COV2.S vaccine versus placebo. These receptors all stem from a person aged 18-60 years who received the Ad26.COV2.S COVID-19 vaccine or a placebo.

Note on this clone: A read error likely explains this, since a far larger clone differs by one base. The chain couples TRBV7-9 to TRBJ2-7; D ambiguous. This CDR3 region has 11 residues. Germline V gives CDR1 SEHNR, CDR2 FQNEAQ (reference sequence). Deletions cut 4 bases from V and 3 bases from J, with 4 bases between. The CDR3 spells CASSSNYEQYF. CDR3 bases: TGTGCCAGCAGCTCAAACTACGAGCAGTACTTC.

The chain couples TRBV10-3 to TRBJ1-1; D is uncertain. The germline V and J ends were trimmed by 6 bases and 3 bases, with 8 bases remaining between them. CDR3 length: 12 amino acids. CDR1 ENHRY and CDR2 SYGVKD come from the germline V gene. CDR3 protein: CAIREMDTEAFF. The CDR3, as DNA: TGTGCCATCAGGGAGATGGACACTGAAGCTTTCTTT.